Included here is one T cell receptor beta chain sequence, with context. Its cognate antigen is unknown. The sample comes from a study of cytotoxic CD8 clonotypes in ibrutinib-treated CLL. Sequencing was designed to attain a depth spanning 1 in 200,000 to 1 in 1 million T cells. Produced via immunoSEQ multiplex PCR; TCRdb's table is partial and in-frame only. Seen here are 150,000 to 200,000 clones, more than 80% observed once, and the top ten hold 3.5% to 5.5%. The junction had 5 bases not matched to a gene; V was cut back by 5 bases and J by 4 bases. Germline V lookup: CDR1 SGHNT, CDR2 YENEEA. The CDR3 extends over 14 amino acids. The study's findings and limits: Public clonotypes were uncommon and contracted or stayed stable on treatment.

Genomic DNA for TCR beta libraries, approximately 2 micrograms, came from cryopreserved PBMCs. V and J are TRBV11-3 and TRBJ2-3, with TRBD1 matching 8 bases. The sequenced sample was PBMCs, obtained after 24 months of ibrutinib treatment. The clonotype was recovered from a human donor with chronic lymphocytic leukemia. The CDR3 is CASSGQGEADTQYF. CDR3 coding DNA: TGTGCCAGCAGCGGACAGGGAGAGGCAGATACGCAGTATTTT.